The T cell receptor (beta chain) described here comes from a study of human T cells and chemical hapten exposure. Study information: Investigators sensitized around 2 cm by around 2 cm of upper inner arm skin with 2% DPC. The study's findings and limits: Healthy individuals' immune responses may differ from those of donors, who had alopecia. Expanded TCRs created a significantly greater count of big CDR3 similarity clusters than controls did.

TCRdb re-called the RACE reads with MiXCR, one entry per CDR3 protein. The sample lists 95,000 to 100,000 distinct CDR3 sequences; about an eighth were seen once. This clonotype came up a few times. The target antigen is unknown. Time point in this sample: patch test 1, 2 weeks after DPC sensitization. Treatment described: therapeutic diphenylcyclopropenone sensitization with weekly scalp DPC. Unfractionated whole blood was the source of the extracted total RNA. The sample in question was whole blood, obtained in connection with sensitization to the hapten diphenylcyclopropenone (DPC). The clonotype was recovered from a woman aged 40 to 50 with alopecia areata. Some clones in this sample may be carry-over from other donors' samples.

DNA of the CDR3: TGTGCCAGCAGCCCGGGACAGGGGAGGCCCCAGCATTTT. Translated: CASSPGQGRPQHF. The rearrangement uses TRBV7-2 and TRBJ1-5; 10 nucleotides match TRBD1. Trimming at V came to 5 bases and at J to 9 bases, leaving 4 bases not matched to a gene. From germline, CDR1 is SGHTA and CDR2 FQGNSA. The CDR3 runs 13 residues.